This paragraph reports one T cell receptor (beta chain). CDR1 is SGHTA and CDR2 is FQGTGA in the germline V gene. CDR3 length: 15 residues. V lost 3 bases and J lost 0; bases outside the gene matches: 1. Under the authors' procedure: Amplifying reference gene primers gave estimates of nucleated cell counts. The table came from immunoSEQ multiplex PCR; TCRdb's copy has only in-frame clones and leaves some out. The DNA gave D and trimming, while V, J and clone size come from that table. The table shows about 77,000 clones, with roughly nine tenths occurring only once. This entry comes from a study of blood T cell repertoires in COVID-19. Study overall: The analysed material was cDNA or gDNA that came from T cells, B-cell-depleted T cells, or PBMCs.

The receptor was isolated from an elderly woman with active or convalescent COVID-19. Material for sequencing was peripheral blood. The rearrangement links TRBV7-3 to TRBJ2-1; 8 bases align to TRBD2. The CDR3 DNA follows: TGTGCCAGCAGCTTTACTAGCGGCTCCTACAATGAGCAGTTCTTC. It yields the protein CASSFTSGSYNEQFF.